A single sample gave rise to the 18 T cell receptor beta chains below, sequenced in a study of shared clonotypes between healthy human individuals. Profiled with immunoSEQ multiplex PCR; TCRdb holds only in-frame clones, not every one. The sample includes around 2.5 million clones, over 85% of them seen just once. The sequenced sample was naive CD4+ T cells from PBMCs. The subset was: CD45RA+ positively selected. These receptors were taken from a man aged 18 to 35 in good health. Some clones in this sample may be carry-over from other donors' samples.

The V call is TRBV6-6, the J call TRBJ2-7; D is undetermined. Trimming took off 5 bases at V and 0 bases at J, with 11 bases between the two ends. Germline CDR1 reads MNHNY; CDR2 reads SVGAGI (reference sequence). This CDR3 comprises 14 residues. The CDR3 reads CASSPWTVSYEQYF. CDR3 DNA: TGTGCCAGCAGTCCCTGGACGGTCTCCTACGAGCAGTACTTC.

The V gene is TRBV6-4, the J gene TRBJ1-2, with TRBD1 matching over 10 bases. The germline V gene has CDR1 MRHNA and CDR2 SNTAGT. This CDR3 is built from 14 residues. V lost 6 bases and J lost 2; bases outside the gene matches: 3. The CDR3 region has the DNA TGTGCCAGCAGAGACAGGGGGCAGAACTATGGCTACACCTTC. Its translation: CASRDRGQNYGYTF.

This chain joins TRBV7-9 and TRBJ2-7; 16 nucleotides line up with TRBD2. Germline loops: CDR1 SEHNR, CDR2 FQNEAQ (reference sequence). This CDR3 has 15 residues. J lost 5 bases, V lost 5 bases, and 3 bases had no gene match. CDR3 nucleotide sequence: TGTGCCAGCAGCCCAGGGACTAGCGGGAGGGACGAGCAGTACTTC. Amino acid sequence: CASSPGTSGRDEQYF.

The CDR3 region has the DNA TGTGCCAGCAGCTTAGCCCGTGTACCTTACACTGAAGCTTTCTTT. This encodes CASSLARVPYTEAFF. The chain joins TRBV7-2 to TRBJ1-1; D gene uncertain. There are 15 residues in the CDR3. Germline V gene data show CDR1 as SGHTA and CDR2 as FQGNSA. The ends were cut back, 0 bases at V and 3 bases at J, with 11 bases in the middle.

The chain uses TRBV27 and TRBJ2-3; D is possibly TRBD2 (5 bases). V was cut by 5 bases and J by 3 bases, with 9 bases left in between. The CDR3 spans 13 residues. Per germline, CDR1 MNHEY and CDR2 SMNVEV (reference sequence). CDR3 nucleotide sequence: TGTGCCAGCAGTAGGCGGGCTACAGATACGCAGTATTTT. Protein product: CASSRRATDTQYF.

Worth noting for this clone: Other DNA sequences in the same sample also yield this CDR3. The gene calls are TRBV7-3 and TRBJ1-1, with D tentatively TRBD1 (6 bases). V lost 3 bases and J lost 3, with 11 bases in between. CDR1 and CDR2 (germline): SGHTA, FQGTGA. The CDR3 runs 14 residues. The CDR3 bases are TGTGCCAGCAGCTTCGGGGGGCTCGACACTGAAGCTTTCTTT. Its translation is CASSFGGLDTEAFF.

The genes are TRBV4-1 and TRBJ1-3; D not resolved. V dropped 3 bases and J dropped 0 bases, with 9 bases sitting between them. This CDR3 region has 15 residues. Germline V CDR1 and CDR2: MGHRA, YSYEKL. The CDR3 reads CASSHLGSSGNTIYF. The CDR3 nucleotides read TGCGCCAGCAGCCATCTGGGGTCCTCTGGAAACACCATATATTTT.

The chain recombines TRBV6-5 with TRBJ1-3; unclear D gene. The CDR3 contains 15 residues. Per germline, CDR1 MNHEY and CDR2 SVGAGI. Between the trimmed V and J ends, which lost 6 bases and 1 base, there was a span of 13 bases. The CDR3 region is CASSPRSKSGNTIYF. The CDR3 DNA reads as TGTGCCAGCAGCCCCCGGTCAAAATCTGGAAACACCATATATTTT.

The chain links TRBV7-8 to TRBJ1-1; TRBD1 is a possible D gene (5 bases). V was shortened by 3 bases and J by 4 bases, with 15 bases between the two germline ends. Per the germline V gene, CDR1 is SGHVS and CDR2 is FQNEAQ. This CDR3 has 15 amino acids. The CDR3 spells CASSFNPIGGTEAFF. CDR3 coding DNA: TGTGCCAGCAGCTTTAATCCGATCGGGGGCACTGAAGCTTTCTTT.

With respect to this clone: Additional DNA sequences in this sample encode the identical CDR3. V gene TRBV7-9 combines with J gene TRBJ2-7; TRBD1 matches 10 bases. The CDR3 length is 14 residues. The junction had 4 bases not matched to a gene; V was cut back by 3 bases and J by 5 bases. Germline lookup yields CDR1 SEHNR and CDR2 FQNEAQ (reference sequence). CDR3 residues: CASSLTGTGDEQYF. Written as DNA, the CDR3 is TGTGCCAGCAGCTTGACCGGGACAGGGGACGAGCAGTACTTC.

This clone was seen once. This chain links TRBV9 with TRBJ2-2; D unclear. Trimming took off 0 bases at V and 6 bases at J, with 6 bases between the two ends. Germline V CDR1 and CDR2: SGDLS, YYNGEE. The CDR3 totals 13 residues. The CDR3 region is CASSVDAAGELFF. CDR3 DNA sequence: TGTGCCAGCAGCGTAGATGCGGCCGGGGAGCTGTTTTTT.

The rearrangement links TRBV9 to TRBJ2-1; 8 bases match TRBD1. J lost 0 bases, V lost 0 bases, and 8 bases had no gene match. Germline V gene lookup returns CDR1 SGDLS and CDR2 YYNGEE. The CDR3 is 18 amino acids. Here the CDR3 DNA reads TGTGCCAGCAGCGTAGTAGCCGGGACAGGAAGCTCCTACAATGAGCAGTTCTTC. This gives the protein CASSVVAGTGSSYNEQFF.

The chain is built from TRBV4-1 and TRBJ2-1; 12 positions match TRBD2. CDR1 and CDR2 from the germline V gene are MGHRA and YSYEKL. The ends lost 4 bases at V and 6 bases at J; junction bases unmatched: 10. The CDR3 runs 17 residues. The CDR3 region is CASSPPPSSGRANEQFF. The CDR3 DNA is TGCGCCAGCAGCCCACCGCCTTCTAGCGGGAGGGCCAATGAGCAGTTCTTC.

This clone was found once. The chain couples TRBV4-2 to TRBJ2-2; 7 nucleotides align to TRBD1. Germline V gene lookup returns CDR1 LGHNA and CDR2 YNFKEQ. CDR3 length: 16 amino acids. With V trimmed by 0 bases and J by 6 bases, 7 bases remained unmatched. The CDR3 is CASSQDPGTVPGELFF. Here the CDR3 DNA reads TGTGCCAGCAGCCAAGATCCCGGGACAGTTCCCGGGGAGCTGTTTTTT.

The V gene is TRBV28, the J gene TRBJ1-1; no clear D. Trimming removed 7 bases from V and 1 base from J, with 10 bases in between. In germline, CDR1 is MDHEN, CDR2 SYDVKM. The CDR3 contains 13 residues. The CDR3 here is CASKWTRNTEAFF. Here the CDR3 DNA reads TGTGCCAGCAAGTGGACCCGGAACACTGAAGCTTTCTTT.

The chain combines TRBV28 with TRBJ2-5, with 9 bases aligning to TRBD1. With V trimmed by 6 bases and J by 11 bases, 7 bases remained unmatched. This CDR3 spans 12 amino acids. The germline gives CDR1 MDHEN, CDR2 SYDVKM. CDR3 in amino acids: CASSRPGTGQYF. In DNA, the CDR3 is TGTGCCAGCAGCCGCCCCGGGACAGGGCAGTACTTC.

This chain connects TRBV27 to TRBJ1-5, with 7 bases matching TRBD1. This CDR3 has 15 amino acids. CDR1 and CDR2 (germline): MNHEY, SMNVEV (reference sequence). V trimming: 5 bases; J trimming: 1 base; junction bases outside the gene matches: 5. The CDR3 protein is CASSLGQASNQPQHF. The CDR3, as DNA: TGTGCCAGCAGTCTAGGACAGGCCAGCAATCAGCCCCAGCATTTT.

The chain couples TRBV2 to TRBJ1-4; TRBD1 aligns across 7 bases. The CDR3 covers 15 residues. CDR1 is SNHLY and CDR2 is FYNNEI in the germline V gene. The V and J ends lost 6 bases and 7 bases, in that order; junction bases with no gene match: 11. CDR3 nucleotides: TGTGCCAGCAGCGGTGAACGGGGACAGAGTGAAAAACTGTTTTTT. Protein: CASSGERGQSEKLFF.